These 29 T cell receptor beta chains share one sample of origin, sequenced in a study of T-cell reconstitution after alpha-beta-depleted transplantation in children. The authors prepared the TCRbeta library with unique molecular identifiers. Using its own MiXCR run on the PCR reads, TCRdb lists one record per CDR3 protein. The repertoire holds 300,000 to 400,000 distinct CDR3 sequences, roughly 16% seen once, with about 41% in the top ten. The sequenced sample was PBMCs, mostly from graft donor cells, obtained 360 days after TCRalphabeta/CD19-depleted stem cell transplant. All receptors come from a male patient between 2 and 15 years old who had a stem cell transplant for acute lymphoblastic leukemia, so the T cells may come from the graft donor.

This clonotype was seen a handful of times. V gene TRBV15 combines with J gene TRBJ1-4; maybe TRBD1 (5 bases). This CDR3 is 15 amino acids long. V lost 7 bases and J 4 bases, leaving 16 bases between the germline ends. Looked up from germline, CDR1 is LNHNV and CDR2 is YYDKDF (reference sequence). The CDR3 DNA sequence: TGTGCCACCACTCATAGCTCAGGGCTTAATGAAAAACTGTTTTTT. Translated: CATTHSSGLNEKLFF.

This clonotype was observed at least ten times. The gene calls are TRBV12-3 or TRBV12-4 and TRBJ2-4; 7 bases fit TRBD1. The CDR3 loop spans 15 amino acids. V lost 1 base, J lost 6 bases, and 6 bases stayed unmatched. The CDR3 protein is CASSLVGQVRNIQYF. CDR3 nucleotide sequence: TGTGCCAGCAGTTTAGTCGGACAGGTCCGAAACATTCAGTACTTC.

The chain links TRBV5-5 to TRBJ2-2; 8 nucleotides agree with TRBD2. The CDR3 consists of 15 residues. J lost 2 bases, V lost 4 bases, and 4 bases had no gene match. In germline, CDR1 is SGHKS, CDR2 YYEKEE (reference sequence). For the CDR3, the DNA is TGTGCCAGCAGCGTCGGGACTAGTAACACCGGGGAGCTGTTTTTT. Protein: CASSVGTSNTGELFF.

There are a few counts of this clonotype. The CDR3 coding sequence is TGTGCCAGCGGGGGGTATAGCACAGATACGCAGTATTTT. Its protein is CASGGYSTDTQYF. J is TRBJ2-3 and V is TRBV27; tentatively, D is TRBD2 (6 bases). The V gene lost 8 bases and the J gene lost 0 bases, with 9 bases spanning the gap. Germline V gives CDR1 MNHEY, CDR2 SMNVEV (reference sequence). The CDR3 contains 13 residues.

The V gene is TRBV27, the J gene TRBJ2-4; D is unresolved. V lost 2 bases and J lost 1, with 6 bases in between. CDR1 is MNHEY, CDR2 SMNVEV, per germline (reference sequence). This CDR3 is built from 14 residues. The CDR3 coding sequence is TGTGCCAGCAGTTTAATGGGGGCCAAAAACATTCAGTACTTC. Translation: CASSLMGAKNIQYF.

This clonotype was detected many times. The chain is built from TRBV20-1 and TRBJ2-3, with 15 nucleotides matching TRBD2. In germline, CDR1 is DFQATT, CDR2 SNEGSKA (reference sequence). The CDR3 spans 18 residues. J was trimmed by 6 bases and V by 4 bases; bases with no gene match: 14. CDR3 nucleotide sequence: TGCAGTGCTACCGGACTAGCGGGAGGGACTGTGGTTGACGATACGCAGTATTTT. Protein product: CSATGLAGGTVVDDTQYF.

This clonotype was observed a handful of times. The J gene is TRBJ2-7, the V gene TRBV15; either TRBD1 or TRBD2 may supply D (5 bases each). The CDR3 length is 16 residues. Trimming pared 0 bases from V and 2 bases from J, leaving 14 bases between. The germline CDR1 and CDR2 sequences are LNHNV and YYDKDF (reference sequence). CDR3 loop: CATSRDPEGTTYEQYF. In DNA form, the CDR3 reads TGTGCCACCAGCAGAGATCCCGAAGGGACGACCTACGAGCAGTACTTC.

Ten or more counts support this clonotype. This rearrangement joins TRBV7-9 to TRBJ2-1, with D hard to call. This CDR3 spans 11 amino acids. From germline, CDR1 is SEHNR and CDR2 FQNEAQ (reference sequence). V was pared by 2 bases and J by 15 bases, with 11 bases between. In nucleotides, the CDR3 is TGTGCCAGCAGCTTAAGTACTCCCCTGTTCTTC. Translating gives CASSLSTPLFF.

The chain carries TRBV5-1 and TRBJ1-1, with 8 bases identical to TRBD1. From germline, CDR1 is SGHRS and CDR2 YFSETQ. This CDR3 contains 17 residues. Trimming cost V 1 base and J 0 bases; bases outside gene matches: 8. This CDR3 reads CASSLSGGGSLNTEAFF. CDR3 bases: TGCGCCAGCAGCTTGTCAGGGGGCGGCTCGCTGAACACTGAAGCTTTCTTT.

This clonotype was detected only a few times. The gene calls are TRBV3-1 and TRBJ1-6; no firm D call. Germline V gives CDR1 LGHDT, CDR2 YNNKEL (reference sequence). V was shortened by 0 bases and J by 0 bases, with 15 bases between the two germline ends. CDR3 length equals 19 residues. The CDR3 DNA is TGTGCCAGCAGCCAAGAAGTAAGGGATTTAAGCTCCTATAATTCACCCCTCCACTTT. This gives the protein CASSQEVRDLSSYNSPLHF.

This clonotype was observed at least ten times. This chain connects TRBV13 to TRBJ1-6; D is unresolved. CDR3 length equals 15 residues. Germline loops: CDR1 PRHDT, CDR2 FYEKMQ (reference sequence). V dropped 0 bases and J dropped 8 bases, with 11 bases sitting between them. Here the CDR3 reads CASSLGYSADSPLHF. The CDR3 region has the DNA TGTGCCAGCAGCTTAGGCTACAGCGCAGATTCACCCCTCCACTTT. The entire variable domain, with the rest obtained from reference TRBV13 and TRBJ1-6, is as follows: AAGVIQSPRHLIKEKRETATLKCYPIPRHDTVYWYQQGPGQDPQFLISFYEKMQSDKGSIPDRFSAQQFSDYHSELNMSSLELGDSALYFCASSLGYSADSPLHFGNGTRLTVT.

The CDR3 is CASSVDAGWVPGGYTF. The CDR3, as DNA: TGTGCCAGCAGCGTAGATGCAGGGTGGGTCCCCGGTGGCTACACCTTC. This chain uses TRBV9 with TRBJ1-2; TRBD1 is a possible D gene (5 bases). Germline CDR1 and CDR2: SGDLS and YYNGEE. Between the trimmed V and J ends, which lost 0 bases and 7 bases, there was a span of 19 bases. The CDR3 loop spans 16 amino acids. The variable domain in full, with the rest retrieved from reference TRBV9 and TRBJ1-2, is DSGVTQTPKHLITATGQRVTLRCSPRSGDLSVYWYQQSLDQGLQFLIQYYNGEERAKGNILERFSAQQFPDLHSELNLSSLELGDSALYFCASSVDAGWVPGGYTFGSGTRLTVV.

This clonotype was observed many times. The V call is TRBV7-2, the J call TRBJ2-3, with 7 nucleotides matching TRBD1. The V segment lost 2 bases and the J segment 0 bases; nucleotides outside the gene matches: 2. The CDR3 loop spans 15 amino acids. Germline-derived CDR1 and CDR2 are SGHTA and FQGNSA. CDR3 residues: CASSLTGQSTDTQYF. In DNA form, the CDR3 reads TGTGCCAGCAGCTTAACGGGACAGAGCACAGATACGCAGTATTTT.

The table lists this clonotype with many counts. CDR3 residues: CASSYGPGSNQPQHF. In DNA form, the CDR3 reads TGTGCCAGCAGTTACGGTCCGGGGAGCAATCAGCCCCAGCATTTT. The genes are TRBV6-5 and TRBJ1-5; D remains ambiguous. Germline V gene data show CDR1 as MNHEY and CDR2 as SVGAGI. V was shortened by 2 bases and J by 1 base, with 9 bases between the two germline ends. The CDR3 runs 15 residues.

The chain has TRBV20-1 and TRBJ2-3; TRBD2 is a possible D gene (6 bases). Germline loops: CDR1 DFQATT, CDR2 SNEGSKA (reference sequence). V was clipped by 0 bases and J by 2 bases, with 18 bases between them. The CDR3 covers 17 residues. CDR3 in amino acids: CSAREVVREIHTDTQYF. CDR3 DNA sequence: TGCAGTGCTAGAGAAGTTGTGCGGGAAATACACACAGATACGCAGTATTTT.

This clonotype has a count of ten or more. The chain joins TRBV6-5 to TRBJ1-5; no definite D call. V lost 8 bases, J lost 7 bases, and 21 bases lay in between. Germline V gene lookup returns CDR1 MNHEY and CDR2 SVGAGI. This CDR3 is 15 amino acids long. The CDR3 sequence: CASQLNLQGNQPQHF. In DNA form, the CDR3 reads TGTGCCAGCCAGTTAAATTTACAAGGGAACCAGCCCCAGCATTTT.

This clonotype was observed a handful of times. The chain has TRBV9 and TRBJ1-5; a weak D match, TRBD1 (6 bases). The CDR3 extends over 15 amino acids. The germline V gene encodes CDR1 SGDLS and CDR2 YYNGEE. Between the trimmed V and J ends, which lost 3 bases and 7 bases, there was a span of 17 bases. In DNA form, the CDR3 reads TGTGCCAGCAGCGCGGGAGGGGGAAGTGAGCAGCCCCAGCATTTT. Amino acids: CASSAGGGSEQPQHF.

Ten or more counts support this clonotype. The CDR3 reads CASSLKRAGSYEQYF. CDR3 DNA sequence: TGTGCCAGCAGCCTTAAGAGGGCCGGATCCTACGAGCAGTACTTC. The chain links TRBV5-6 to TRBJ2-7; tentatively, D is TRBD2 (5 bases). CDR3 length: 15 residues. Trimming left V 4 bases short and J 1 base short, with 15 bases between. Germline CDR1 and CDR2: SGHDT and YYEEEE.

V usage is TRBV7-8 and J usage is TRBJ2-7; TRBD2 matches 7 bases. The V and J ends lost 6 bases and 2 bases, in that order; junction bases with no gene match: 7. This CDR3 region has 14 residues. Germline V CDR1 and CDR2: SGHVS, FQNEAQ. CDR3 bases: TGTGCCAGCAGTGCAGTGGGAGGGCCCTACGAGCAGTACTTC. Protein product: CASSAVGGPYEQYF.

This clonotype occurred a few times. The V gene is TRBV29-1, the J gene TRBJ2-1; D uncertain. The CDR3 loop spans 11 amino acids. Per the germline V gene, CDR1 is SQVTM and CDR2 is ANQGSEA. V was trimmed by 3 bases and J by 6 bases, leaving 6 bases between them. The CDR3 sequence is CSVEVGNEQFF. The CDR3 region has the DNA TGCAGCGTTGAGGTGGGCAATGAGCAGTTCTTC.

The genes are TRBV4-3 and TRBJ1-3; 7 nucleotides match TRBD1. Germline V lookup: CDR1 LGHNA, CDR2 YSLEER. With 5 bases clipped from V and 0 bases from J, the junction kept 13 bases outside the gene matches. The CDR3 spans 18 residues. CDR3 nucleotides: TGCGCCAGCAGCGTTTTTGTCGTGACAGGGAGCTCTGGAAACACCATATATTTT. Protein: CASSVFVVTGSSGNTIYF.

This clonotype was observed a handful of times. The chain carries TRBV24-1 and TRBJ2-5; 12 nucleotides agree with TRBD1. Germline V CDR1 and CDR2: KGHDR, SFDVKD. The J segment lost 4 bases and the V segment lost 4 bases, leaving 0 bases of the junction unmatched. The CDR3 consists of 14 residues. The CDR3 loop reads CATSEGQGAETQYF. In DNA form, the CDR3 reads TGTGCCACCAGTGAGGGACAGGGGGCAGAGACCCAGTACTTC.

This chain connects TRBV18 to TRBJ2-3; possible D gene TRBD2, 6 bases. This CDR3 region has 16 residues. Per germline, CDR1 KGHSH and CDR2 LQKENI. V lost 4 bases and J 1 base, leaving 15 bases between the germline ends. CDR3 coding DNA: TGTGCCAGCTCACTCTCGGCGGGACGGGGCACAGATACGCAGTATTTT. It is translated as CASSLSAGRGTDTQYF. Looking up the rest from reference TRBV18 and TRBJ2-3 gives the full variable domain: NAGVMQNPRHLVRRRGQEARLRCSPMKGHSHVYWYRQLPEEGLKFMVYLQKENIIDESGMPKERFSAEFPKEGPSILRIQQVVRGDSAAYFCASSLSAGRGTDTQYFGPGTRLTVL.

V usage is TRBV6-5 and J usage is TRBJ2-7, with D perhaps TRBD1 or TRBD2 (5 bases each). The V and J ends lost 2 bases and 3 bases respectively, with 8 bases between them. Germline loops: CDR1 MNHEY, CDR2 SVGAGI. This CDR3 spans 13 amino acids. CDR3 sequence: CASSYMGDYEQYF. DNA for the CDR3: TGTGCCAGCAGTTACATGGGGGACTACGAGCAGTACTTC.

Ten or more counts support this clonotype. V is TRBV12-3 or TRBV12-4 and J is TRBJ2-1; possibly TRBD2 for D (6 bases). CDR3 length: 14 residues. V lost 8 bases and J lost 5, with 16 bases in between. CDR3: CASAPSSGHNEQFF. In DNA form, the CDR3 reads TGTGCCAGCGCACCAAGTAGCGGCCACAATGAGCAGTTCTTC.

In this sample, this clonotype turned up many times. The rearrangement uses TRBV4-3 and TRBJ2-7; D perhaps matches TRBD1 (5 bases). This CDR3 has 14 residues. Germline V gene sequence: CDR1 LGHNA, CDR2 YSLEER. Deletions cut 1 base from V and 6 bases from J, with 13 bases between. The chain's CDR3 is CASSQVTTVGEQYF. CDR3 nucleotides: TGCGCCAGCAGCCAAGTAACGACAGTCGGCGAGCAGTACTTC.

The rearrangement joins TRBV7-3 to TRBJ2-5, with 7 bases identical to TRBD2. From germline, CDR1 is SGHTA and CDR2 FQGTGA. This CDR3 comprises 13 residues. V trimming: 5 bases; J trimming: 5 bases; junction bases outside the gene matches: 5. The CDR3 loop is CASSRTSLETQYF. The CDR3 DNA sequence: TGTGCCAGCAGCCGGACTAGTCTGGAGACCCAGTACTTC.

This clonotype was counted many times. J is TRBJ2-1 and V is TRBV12-3 or TRBV12-4; 8 nucleotides match TRBD2. The CDR3 length is 18 residues. Unmatched junction bases numbered 12, after V lost 5 bases and J lost 0 bases. CDR3 amino acids: CASSNNPGSGSSYNEQFF. Here the CDR3 DNA reads TGTGCCAGCAGTAATAATCCGGGAAGCGGGAGCTCCTACAATGAGCAGTTCTTC.

This clonotype was recorded a few times. The rearrangement links TRBV6-2 or TRBV6-3 to TRBJ2-1, with unresolved D. This CDR3 comprises 13 residues. The germline V and J ends were trimmed by 3 bases and 5 bases, with 8 bases remaining between them. Germline assignment: CDR1 MNHEY and CDR2 SVGEGT. The CDR3 region is CASSYTIDNEQFF. In DNA form, the CDR3 reads TGTGCCAGCAGTTATACCATCGACAATGAGCAGTTCTTC.